This is a list of T cell receptor beta chains from one sample in a study of CD8 T cells in ankylosing spondylitis. TCRdb reanalysed the 5' RACE reads using MiXCR and keeps one entry per CDR3 protein. The data contain about 140,000 distinct CDR3 sequences, 7% to 9% of them singletons. The sample was synovial fluid, either unsorted or a sorted T cell fraction (not recorded which). These receptors originate from a male donor with ankylosing spondylitis. The CDR3 runs from the conserved cysteine through the conserved F or W. Each record gives: J gene, clone size, D gene, V gene, CDR3 DNA, CDR3 protein. The D gene is left open where the match is weak. Expanded clones get a size class; other rows say once, few or many, or leave the size out.

j_call: TRBJ2-3
clone_size: few
d_call: .
v_call: TRBV20-1
cdr3_nt: TGCAGTGCTAGAGATTCTTCGGGCCCAGATACGCAGTATTTT
cdr3_aa: CSARDSSGPDTQYF

j_call: TRBJ2-2
clone_size: few
d_call: TRBD1
v_call: TRBV7-2
cdr3_nt: TGTGCCAGCAGCAGACAGGGGACCGGGGAGCTGTTTTTT
cdr3_aa: CASSRQGTGELFF

j_call: TRBJ1-2
clone_size: few
d_call: .
v_call: TRBV7-9
cdr3_nt: TGTGCCAGCAGCTTAGAGGGCAGGGCCTCTGGCTACACCTTC
cdr3_aa: CASSLEGRASGYTF

j_call: TRBJ1-2
clone_size: many
d_call: .
v_call: TRBV24-1
cdr3_nt: TGTGCCACCAGTGACCCGCGGGGGAACTATGGCTACACCTTC
cdr3_aa: CATSDPRGNYGYTF

j_call: TRBJ1-3
clone_size: .
d_call: TRBD1
v_call: TRBV12-3/TRBV12-4
cdr3_nt: TGTGCCAGCGGACGGGACAGGAGAAACACCATATATTTT
cdr3_aa: CASGRDRRNTIYF

j_call: TRBJ1-1
clone_size: few
d_call: .
v_call: TRBV11-3
cdr3_nt: TGTGCCAGCAGCTTAGATCCCAGTTCTACTGAAGCTTTCTTT
cdr3_aa: CASSLDPSSTEAFF

j_call: TRBJ1-1
clone_size: many
d_call: .
v_call: TRBV24-1
cdr3_nt: TGTGCCACCAGTGTGGGGGGGGGAGGAACTGAAGCTTTCTTT
cdr3_aa: CATSVGGGGTEAFF

j_call: TRBJ2-7
clone_size: many
d_call: .
v_call: TRBV20-1
cdr3_nt: TGCAGTGCTAGCCGCTGGACCTACGAGCAGTACTTC
cdr3_aa: CSASRWTYEQYF

j_call: TRBJ2-3
clone_size: many
d_call: TRBD2
v_call: TRBV7-2
cdr3_nt: TGTGCCAGCAGCACTCAGCGGGGGAGCACAGATACGCAGTATTTT
cdr3_aa: CASSTQRGSTDTQYF

j_call: TRBJ2-7
clone_size: few
d_call: .
v_call: TRBV20-1
cdr3_nt: TGCAGTGCTAGTTCTAGCGTCTCCTACGAGCAGTACTTC
cdr3_aa: CSASSSVSYEQYF

j_call: TRBJ1-6
clone_size: few
d_call: .
v_call: TRBV7-2
cdr3_nt: TGTGCCAGCAGCTTAGAGCCGGGGAGGAATTCACCCCTCCACTTT
cdr3_aa: CASSLEPGRNSPLHF

j_call: TRBJ1-1
clone_size: .
d_call: .
v_call: TRBV29-1
cdr3_nt: TGCAGCGTCGCAGCGTTTAACACTGAAGCTTTCTTT
cdr3_aa: CSVAAFNTEAFF

j_call: TRBJ2-7
clone_size: few
d_call: .
v_call: TRBV12-3/TRBV12-4
cdr3_nt: TGTGCCAGCAGCCGCCACTACGAGCAGTACTTC
cdr3_aa: CASSRHYEQYF

j_call: TRBJ2-1
clone_size: many
d_call: TRBD2
v_call: TRBV29-1
cdr3_nt: TGCAGCGTTGTACTAGCGGTTAACTACAATGAGCAGTTCTTC
cdr3_aa: CSVVLAVNYNEQFF

j_call: TRBJ2-3
clone_size: many
d_call: TRBD2
v_call: TRBV24-1
cdr3_nt: TGTGCCACCAGTGATATAGCGGGCACTAGCACAGATACGCAGTATTTT
cdr3_aa: CATSDIAGTSTDTQYF

j_call: TRBJ2-1
clone_size: few
d_call: .
v_call: TRBV4-1
cdr3_nt: TGCGCCAGCAGCCAAGATTTCTCGTTCAATGAGCAGTTCTTC
cdr3_aa: CASSQDFSFNEQFF

j_call: TRBJ2-3
clone_size: many
d_call: .
v_call: TRBV7-6
cdr3_nt: TGTGCCAGCAGCCGATTCGGGACTAGCACAGATACGCAGTATTTT
cdr3_aa: CASSRFGTSTDTQYF

j_call: TRBJ2-1
clone_size: many
d_call: .
v_call: TRBV18
cdr3_nt: TGTGCCAGCTCACCCATTTCCCCCCCCGGTGAGCAGTTCTTC
cdr3_aa: CASSPISPPGEQFF

j_call: TRBJ2-7
clone_size: many
d_call: .
v_call: TRBV25-1
cdr3_nt: TGTGCCAGCAGTGGGTTAGACAGGAGCTCCTACGAGCAGTACTTC
cdr3_aa: CASSGLDRSSYEQYF

j_call: TRBJ2-1
clone_size: .
d_call: TRBD1
v_call: TRBV9
cdr3_nt: TGTGCCAGCAGCGTCCTACAGGGGGCTGATGAGCAGTTCTTC
cdr3_aa: CASSVLQGADEQFF

j_call: TRBJ1-6
clone_size: many
d_call: .
v_call: TRBV18
cdr3_nt: TGTGCCAGCTCACCACTTAAGAATTCACCCCTCCACTTT
cdr3_aa: CASSPLKNSPLHF

j_call: TRBJ2-5
clone_size: few
d_call: TRBD2
v_call: TRBV28
cdr3_nt: TGTGCCAGCAGCAGACAGGCGGGGGGAGAGACCCAGTACTTC
cdr3_aa: CASSRQAGGETQYF

j_call: TRBJ2-3
clone_size: many
d_call: .
v_call: TRBV5-1
cdr3_nt: TGCGCCAGCAGCTTGTTCGGGAGCACAGATACGCAGTATTTT
cdr3_aa: CASSLFGSTDTQYF

j_call: TRBJ2-3
clone_size: few
d_call: .
v_call: TRBV7-8
cdr3_nt: TGTGCCAGCAGCCAGACCCGAAGAGATACGCAGTATTTT
cdr3_aa: CASSQTRRDTQYF

j_call: TRBJ2-7
clone_size: few
d_call: .
v_call: TRBV5-4
cdr3_nt: TGTGCCAGCAGCTTGGAGCCTATAGCTACCTACGAGCAGTACTTC
cdr3_aa: CASSLEPIATYEQYF

j_call: TRBJ1-5
clone_size: few
d_call: .
v_call: TRBV28
cdr3_nt: TGTGCCAGCAGCCTCCTGGGACCTAGCAATCAGCCCCAGCATTTT
cdr3_aa: CASSLLGPSNQPQHF

j_call: TRBJ1-2
clone_size: few
d_call: .
v_call: TRBV18
cdr3_nt: TGTGCCAGCTCACCGCAGACAGGCCCGAGTGGCTACACCTTC
cdr3_aa: CASSPQTGPSGYTF

j_call: TRBJ1-5
clone_size: .
d_call: .
v_call: TRBV29-1
cdr3_nt: TGCAGCGTTGGCGGTCAGGGCGGCCAGCCCCAGCATTTT
cdr3_aa: CSVGGQGGQPQHF

j_call: TRBJ2-5
clone_size: few
d_call: .
v_call: TRBV24-1
cdr3_nt: TGTGCCACCAGTGATTCGGGTCTAGGGGGTCGACAAGAGACCCAGTACTTC
cdr3_aa: CATSDSGLGGRQETQYF

j_call: TRBJ2-3
clone_size: few
d_call: TRBD2
v_call: TRBV6-1
cdr3_nt: TGTGCCAGCAGTCCCCGGGGCGGGAGGGCCCCGGATACGCAGTATTTT
cdr3_aa: CASSPRGGRAPDTQYF

j_call: TRBJ2-5
clone_size: many
d_call: .
v_call: TRBV11-2
cdr3_nt: TGTGCCAGCAGCTCACAGCTGAGGGAGACCCAGTACTTC
cdr3_aa: CASSSQLRETQYF

j_call: TRBJ2-5
clone_size: many
d_call: .
v_call: TRBV28
cdr3_nt: TGTGCCAGCAGTCCCCCGGGCCCCTTTCCCAGTTTC
cdr3_aa: CASSPPGPFPSF

j_call: TRBJ2-5
clone_size: .
d_call: TRBD1
v_call: TRBV6-1
cdr3_nt: TGTGCCAGCCAAAGCCGGGACAGGGGAAAAGAGACCCAGTACTTC
cdr3_aa: CASQSRDRGKETQYF

j_call: TRBJ2-3
clone_size: many
d_call: TRBD2
v_call: TRBV20-1
cdr3_nt: TGCAGTGCCGACGGGACTATTCCCCCAGATACGCAGTATTTT
cdr3_aa: CSADGTIPPDTQYF

j_call: TRBJ2-2
clone_size: .
d_call: TRBD1
v_call: TRBV12-3/TRBV12-4
cdr3_nt: TGTGCCAGCAGTTTGGGACAGGGGGCGAGCGGGGAGCTGTTTTTT
cdr3_aa: CASSLGQGASGELFF

j_call: TRBJ1-1
clone_size: few
d_call: .
v_call: TRBV27
cdr3_nt: TGTGCCAGCAGTTTATCCTCGAGGGGGGGGAACACTGAAGCTTTCTTT
cdr3_aa: CASSLSSRGGNTEAFF

j_call: TRBJ1-1
clone_size: .
d_call: .
v_call: TRBV28
cdr3_nt: TGTGCCAGCAGTTTGAGACAGAAAGCTTTCTTT
cdr3_aa: CASSLRQKAFF

j_call: TRBJ2-2
clone_size: many
d_call: TRBD1
v_call: TRBV10-3
cdr3_nt: TGTGCCATCAGTGAGGGACAGGGGGACCGGGAGCTGTTTTTT
cdr3_aa: CAISEGQGDRELFF

j_call: TRBJ2-1
clone_size: many
d_call: .
v_call: TRBV5-1
cdr3_nt: TGCGCCAGCAGCTTGAGGGGACTTGAGCAGTTCTTC
cdr3_aa: CASSLRGLEQFF

j_call: TRBJ2-4
clone_size: many
d_call: .
v_call: TRBV12-3/TRBV12-4
cdr3_nt: TGTGCCAGCAGTACATCGTGGGCCGTTCTAGCCAAAAACATTCAGTACTTC
cdr3_aa: CASSTSWAVLAKNIQYF